The 20 T cell receptor beta chains presented below share a single source sample, sequenced in a study of blood T cell repertoires in COVID-19. Method: immunoSEQ multiplex PCR; TCRdb's copy keeps in-frame clones and lacks some. This table holds under 170,000 clones, about 85% found once. The material sequenced was peripheral blood. Source of these receptors: a woman aged 55 to 70 with active or convalescent COVID-19.

Notes on this clone: It is unclear where the CDR3 begins or ends on the DNA, so no DNA is shown, and the CDR3 is as TCRdb lists it. The chain employs TRBV12-3 or TRBV12-4 and TRBJ2-5; TRBD2 is the table's D call, not checked against the DNA. The CDR3 is 12 amino acids in total, end residues counted. CDR3 protein: CASSSSGETQYF.

The V gene is TRBV19, the J gene TRBJ1-2; 9 bases fit TRBD1. With V trimmed by 4 bases and J by 7 bases, 4 bases remained unmatched. The CDR3 is made up of 13 amino acids. CDR1 LNHDA and CDR2 SQIVND come from the germline V gene (reference sequence). CDR3 bases: TGTGCCAGTAGTAGGGACAGGGAAGGTGGCTACACCTTC. Its protein product is CASSRDREGGYTF.

This clone was observed a few times. This chain connects TRBV5-1 to TRBJ1-5, with D maybe TRBD1 (5 bases). Germline V CDR1 and CDR2: SGHRS, YFSETQ. This CDR3 region has 15 residues. V was trimmed by 1 base and J by 3 bases, leaving 11 bases between them. The CDR3 reads CASSLSSGDNQPQHF. CDR3 nucleotides: TGCGCCAGCAGCTTGTCGTCGGGGGACAATCAGCCCCAGCATTTT.

The genes are TRBV7-2 and TRBJ1-2, with 9 bases lining up with TRBD1. Per the germline V gene, CDR1 is SGHTA and CDR2 is FQGNSA. The CDR3 consists of 13 residues. Unmatched junction bases numbered 5, after V lost 4 bases and J lost 8 bases. This CDR3 reads CASSSNRGRGYTF. The DNA of the CDR3 is TGTGCCAGCAGCTCCAACAGGGGGCGCGGCTACACCTTC.

The V gene is TRBV6-2 or TRBV6-3, the J gene TRBJ1-5, with D maybe TRBD1 (6 bases). The CDR3 runs 16 residues. Germline V gene sequence: CDR1 MNHEY, CDR2 SVGEGT. The V gene lost 0 bases and the J gene lost 5 bases, with 14 bases spanning the gap. CDR3 sequence reads: CASSYSRTGWDQPQHF. CDR3 DNA: TGTGCCAGCAGTTACTCGAGAACAGGGTGGGATCAGCCCCAGCATTTT.

CDR3 coding DNA: TGTGCCAGCAGTGAATCTGTGAGAAGAGGTGGCTACACCTTC. As protein: CASSESVRRGGYTF. J is TRBJ1-2 and V is TRBV25-1; D gene unclear. In germline, CDR1 is MGHDK, CDR2 SYGVNS. The V end was cut by 1 base, the J end by 7 bases, with 13 bases between. CDR3 size: 14 residues.

The chain carries TRBV6-6 and TRBJ2-7; possibly TRBD1 for D (6 bases). V dropped 5 bases and J dropped 6 bases, with 26 bases sitting between them. CDR1 is MNHNY, CDR2 SVGAGI, per germline (reference sequence). This CDR3 is 17 amino acids long. The CDR3 loop is CASSLLPSSTGLREQYF. DNA of the CDR3: TGTGCCAGCAGTCTACTACCCTCCTCGACAGGACTTCGCGAGCAGTACTTC.

V is TRBV4-1 and J is TRBJ1-2; unclear D gene. The CDR3 sequence is 15 residues long. Per germline, CDR1 MGHRA and CDR2 YSYEKL. V lost 0 bases and J 8 bases, leaving 16 bases between the germline ends. Written as DNA, the CDR3 is TGCGCCAGCAGCCAAGATCCGGGGTTTCCTGGAGGCTACACCTTC. It is translated as CASSQDPGFPGGYTF.

V gene TRBV10-3 combines with J gene TRBJ1-1; no definite D call. V lost 7 bases, J lost 0 bases, and 12 bases lay in between. This CDR3 comprises 14 residues. Germline CDR1 ENHRY, CDR2 SYGVKD. CDR3 loop: CAITASLLNTEAFF. CDR3 bases: TGTGCCATCACCGCGTCCCTTTTGAACACTGAAGCTTTCTTT.

In nucleotides, the CDR3 is TGTGCCAGCAGCCCCGGACAGGCGGGCACTAATGAAAAACTGTTTTTT. This encodes CASSPGQAGTNEKLFF. The chain couples TRBV9 to TRBJ1-4; TRBD1 aligns across 7 bases. CDR1 SGDLS and CDR2 YYNGEE come from the germline V gene. The CDR3 has 16 residues. J lost 2 bases, V lost 4 bases, and 8 bases had no gene match.

The V gene is TRBV27, the J gene TRBJ1-5; tentative D call: TRBD1 (5 bases). Germline CDR1 and CDR2: MNHEY and SMNVEV (reference sequence). This CDR3 region has 14 residues. V shed 9 bases and J shed 4 bases, with 16 bases lying between them. The CDR3 coding sequence is TGTGCCAGTTCAAGGTGGCAGGGAAATCAGCCCCAGCATTTT. Encoded protein: CASSRWQGNQPQHF.

The rearrangement joins TRBV12-3 or TRBV12-4 to TRBJ2-1; D gene uncertain. The CDR3 is made up of 11 amino acids. With 5 bases removed from V and 9 bases from J, the gap between germline ends came to 8 bases. CDR3 in DNA: TGTGCCAGCAGTCTCTTATTTGAGCAGTTCTTC. Encoded protein: CASSLLFEQFF.

This clone appeared a few times. DNA of the CDR3: TGTGCCAGCAGCCGACAGGGCGTCGGGGAGCTGTTTTTT. Its protein product is CASSRQGVGELFF. J is TRBJ2-2 and V is TRBV7-2; 7 bases line up with TRBD1. J was trimmed by 7 bases and V by 5 bases; bases with no gene match: 4. The CDR3 contains 13 residues. In germline, CDR1 is SGHTA, CDR2 FQGNSA.

The CDR3 sequence is CASSVGGTGSLQETQYF. DNA of the CDR3: TGTGCCAGCAGCGTAGGAGGGACAGGGTCTCTCCAAGAGACCCAGTACTTC. The V and J genes are TRBV9 and TRBJ2-5; TRBD1 matches 9 bases. Germline V gives CDR1 SGDLS, CDR2 YYNGEE. V lost 0 bases and J lost 1; bases outside the gene matches: 7. This CDR3 has 17 residues. The complete variable domain, with remaining parts taken from reference TRBV9 and TRBJ2-5, reads DSGVTQTPKHLITATGQRVTLRCSPRSGDLSVYWYQQSLDQGLQFLIQYYNGEERAKGNILERFSAQQFPDLHSELNLSSLELGDSALYFCASSVGGTGSLQETQYFGPGTRLLVL.

The chain is built from TRBV5-1 and TRBJ1-4; 9 positions match TRBD1. This CDR3 is 15 amino acids long. CDR1 and CDR2 (germline): SGHRS, YFSETQ. After removal of 2 bases from V and 5 bases from J, the junction contained 4 bases not matched to a gene. CDR3 loop: CASSFGDRENEKLFF. CDR3 bases: TGCGCCAGCAGCTTCGGGGACAGGGAGAATGAAAAACTGTTTTTT.

In DNA form, the CDR3 reads TGTGCCAGCAGTTCCCGGATGACAGGGAAATACACTGAAGCTTTCTTT. This sequence encodes CASSSRMTGKYTEAFF. The gene calls are TRBV6-5 and TRBJ1-1, with 7 bases aligning to TRBD1. This CDR3 comprises 16 residues. V lost 4 bases to trimming and J lost 3 bases; unmatched junction nucleotides: 11. Germline CDR1 and CDR2: MNHEY and SVGAGI.

This chain links TRBV18 with TRBJ1-6; unclear D gene. This CDR3 contains 16 residues. CDR1 and CDR2 from the germline V gene are KGHSH and LQKENI. V shed 2 bases and J shed 10 bases, with 18 bases lying between them. The CDR3 protein is CASSPFRGRSDSPLHF. The DNA for the CDR3 is TGTGCCAGCTCACCATTTCGCGGAAGGTCCGACTCACCCCTCCACTTT.

There are many counts of this clone. This chain joins TRBV4-1 and TRBJ2-1, with 8 bases matching TRBD2. CDR1 is MGHRA, CDR2 YSYEKL, per germline. V dropped 3 bases and J dropped 4; count of bases not matched to a gene: 5. The CDR3 sequence is 15 residues long. DNA for the CDR3: TGCGCCAGCAGCCACTTAGCGGGGTCGTACAATGAGCAGTTCTTC. Encoded protein: CASSHLAGSYNEQFF.

The chain recombines TRBV7-6 with TRBJ1-5, with no clear D. The CDR3 has 15 amino acids. In germline, CDR1 is SGHVS, CDR2 FNYEAQ. Trimming shortened V by 2 bases and J by 4 bases, and 12 bases separated the two germline ends. In nucleotides, the CDR3 is TGTGCCAGCAGCTTAATCTCGTGCAGGAATCAGCCCCAGCATTTT. Residues: CASSLISCRNQPQHF.

This chain links TRBV2 with TRBJ2-1; 9 nucleotides line up with TRBD2. The length of the CDR3 is 13 residues. Germline CDR1 SNHLY, CDR2 FYNNEI. V dropped 4 bases and J dropped 10; count of bases not matched to a gene: 5. The CDR3, as DNA: TGTGCCAGCAGTGCTTTACTAGCGGGCGAGCAGTTCTTC. It codes for CASSALLAGEQFF.